This T cell receptor beta chain originates from a study of cytomegalovirus exposure and HLA in healthy donors. Vbeta (60) and Jbeta (13) primers were used in the PCR. In the study's own analysis: Unique TCR beta chains totaled about 78 million in a later count, with roughly 11 million of them shared. This table comes from immunoSEQ multiplex PCR, and its TCRdb copy is limited to in-frame clones, with some not included. V and J calls plus clone size are reproduced from that table; the DNA served to infer D and trimming. The sample has about 140,000 clones; 77% are singletons. Points from the study as a whole: The listing of 150 to 200 TCR beta chains classed them as cytomegalovirus-associated. Analyses of presence and absence presupposed an approximately uniform sequencing depth across donors.

For this clone: Its antigen is not identified.

Healthy donors of bone marrow made up the group. The sequence came from a woman in her 50s in good health and CMV-seronegative. Specimen: PBMCs.

The chain's CDR3 is CASSFQGYGELFF. As DNA, the CDR3 is TGTGCCAGCAGTTTCCAGGGGTACGGGGAGCTGTTTTTT. The rearrangement uses TRBV27 and TRBJ2-2, with a weak D call TRBD1 (6 bases). CDR3 length: 13 residues. Trimming removed 3 bases at V and 7 bases at J, with 9 bases between. Germline assignment: CDR1 MNHEY and CDR2 SMNVEV (reference sequence).